This T cell receptor beta chain was sequenced during a study of blood T cell repertoires in COVID-19. The overall study: The samples span acute and convalescent COVID-19 from the United States, Italy and Spain. The cDNA or gDNA used as material had been derived from T cells, B-cell-depleted T cells, or PBMCs.

The CDR3 spans 14 residues. V was cut by 3 bases and J by 7 bases, with 15 bases left in between. CDR1 and CDR2 (germline): MDHEN, SYDVKM. In the authors' workflow: Nucleated cell number was recorded as an estimate derived from reference gene primer amplification. Clones were read by immunoSEQ multiplex PCR, and TCRdb kept only the in-frame ones, dropping some. V and J calls and clone size are given by that table; D and trimming were obtained from the DNA. The sample consists of fewer than 200,000 clones, about 87% of them appearing once. This chain connects TRBV28 to TRBJ1-2; TRBD1 might be the D (6 bases). The sample comprised peripheral blood. The receptor comes from a middle-aged man with active or convalescent COVID-19. CDR3 loop: CASSFRGGGFGYTF. The CDR3 DNA reads as TGTGCCAGCAGTTTTCGAGGGGGAGGGTTTGGCTACACCTTC.